In its sample, the clone carrying this TCR beta chain was seen a few times. Its antigen remains unknown. The data stem from a study of T cell repertoires in cytomegalovirus infection. Turning to the study itself: A matching HLA type, together with CMV infection, was signaled by public TCR beta signatures. Study-wide results and caveats: HLA-C-restricted CMV-specific TCR beta clonotypes prevailed in the ex vivo response. Based on cumulative public TCR beta family frequency, carriers of CMV plus the relevant HLA were identified.

TCRdb called the reads again in MiXCR, with one record for every CDR3 protein. Here the sample spans nearly 650,000 distinct CDR3 sequences, 24% being singletons. Trimming cost V 1 base and J 7 bases, with 14 bases left between them. CDR3 length: 15 residues. Germline values: CDR1 SEHNR, CDR2 FQNEAQ (reference sequence). The sequenced sample consisted of CD8+ T cells from PBMCs. The origin of this receptor is a human donor in good health (CMV status not recorded). Some clones in this sample may be carry-over from other donors' samples. The gene calls are TRBV7-9 and TRBJ2-1; D may be TRBD2 (5 bases). CDR3: CASSLGLGVKNEQFF. The CDR3 DNA is TGTGCCAGCAGCTTAGGGCTGGGAGTAAAAAATGAGCAGTTCTTC.